This T cell receptor beta chain is drawn from a study of T-cell reconstitution after alpha-beta-depleted transplantation in children. This sample's TCRbeta library carried unique molecular identifier barcodes. TCRdb passed the PCR reads through MiXCR, listing each CDR3 protein once. The sample yields about 980,000 distinct CDR3 sequences, about 26% seen once. The CDR3 length is 19 residues. Trimming cost V 0 bases and J 2 bases; bases outside gene matches: 13. Germline CDR1 MGHRA, CDR2 YSYEKL. In this sample, this clonotype turned up a few times. The gene calls are TRBV4-1 and TRBJ2-3, with 8 positions matching TRBD2. The sequenced sample was PBMCs, mostly from graft donor cells, obtained 360 days after TCRalphabeta/CD19-depleted stem cell transplant. The sequence was obtained from a boy in the first two years of life who had a stem cell transplant for SCID, so the T cells may come from the graft donor. CDR3 protein: CASSQDRGWERGFTDTQYF. The CDR3 DNA is TGCGCCAGCAGCCAAGATCGGGGTTGGGAGCGGGGGTTCACAGATACGCAGTATTTT.